This T cell receptor (beta chain) was obtained from a study of T cell responses to AZD1222 COVID-19 vaccine. Study-wide points: Two doses of AZD1222 preceded a rise in Spike-specific TCR breadth and depth.

The CDR3 spans 17 residues. V shed 0 bases, J shed 3 bases, and the junction held 8 bases outside the gene matches. The V gene's germline CDR1 is GTSNPN and CDR2 SVGIG (reference sequence). Concerning this clone itself: Its target is not known.

Method: immunoSEQ multiplex PCR; TCRdb's copy keeps in-frame clones and lacks some. The sample contains 85,000 to 100,000 clones, approximately 88% of which appear only once. V gene TRBV30 combines with J gene TRBJ1-6; 7 nucleotides align to TRBD1. The clonotype comes from an adult who received the AZD1222 COVID-19 vaccine. Sequences were derived from peripheral blood, sampled 28 days after the second AZD1222 dose. CDR3 loop: CAWSVRGQSNYNSPLHF. The CDR3 DNA is TGTGCCTGGAGTGTAAGGGGGCAGTCCAACTATAATTCACCCCTCCACTTT.